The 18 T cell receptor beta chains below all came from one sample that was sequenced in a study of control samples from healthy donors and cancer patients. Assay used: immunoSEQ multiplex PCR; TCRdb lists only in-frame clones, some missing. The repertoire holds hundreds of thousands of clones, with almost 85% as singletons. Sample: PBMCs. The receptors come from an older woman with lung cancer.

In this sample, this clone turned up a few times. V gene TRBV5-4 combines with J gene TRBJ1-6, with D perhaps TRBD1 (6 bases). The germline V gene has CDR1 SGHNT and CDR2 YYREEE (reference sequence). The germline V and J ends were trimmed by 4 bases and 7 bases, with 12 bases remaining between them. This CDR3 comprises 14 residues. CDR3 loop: CASSAEQGNSPLHF. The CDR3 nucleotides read TGTGCCAGCAGCGCAGAACAGGGAAATTCACCCCTCCACTTT. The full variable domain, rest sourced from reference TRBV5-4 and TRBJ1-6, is ETGVTQSPTHLIKTRGQQVTLRCSSQSGHNTVSWYQQALGQGPQFIFQYYREEENGRGNFPPRFSGLQFPNYSSELNVNALELDDSALYLCASSAEQGNSPLHFGNGTRLTVT.

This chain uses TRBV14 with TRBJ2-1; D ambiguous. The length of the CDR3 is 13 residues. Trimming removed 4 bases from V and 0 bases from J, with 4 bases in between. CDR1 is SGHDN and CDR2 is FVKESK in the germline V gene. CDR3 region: CASSRFSYNEQFF. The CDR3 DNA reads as TGTGCCAGCAGCCGCTTCTCCTACAATGAGCAGTTCTTC.

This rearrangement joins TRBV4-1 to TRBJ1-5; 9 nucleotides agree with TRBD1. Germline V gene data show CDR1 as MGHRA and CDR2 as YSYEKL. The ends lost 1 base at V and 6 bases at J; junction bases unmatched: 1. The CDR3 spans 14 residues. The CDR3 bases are TGCGCCAGCAGCCAAGGGGACAGGGCTCAGCCCCAGCATTTT. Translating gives CASSQGDRAQPQHF.

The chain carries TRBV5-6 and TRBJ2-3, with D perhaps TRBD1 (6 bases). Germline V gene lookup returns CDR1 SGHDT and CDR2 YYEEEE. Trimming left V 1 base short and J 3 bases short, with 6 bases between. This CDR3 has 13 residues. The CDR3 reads CASSLRGTDTQYF. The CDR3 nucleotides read TGTGCCAGCAGCTTGAGGGGGACAGATACGCAGTATTTT.

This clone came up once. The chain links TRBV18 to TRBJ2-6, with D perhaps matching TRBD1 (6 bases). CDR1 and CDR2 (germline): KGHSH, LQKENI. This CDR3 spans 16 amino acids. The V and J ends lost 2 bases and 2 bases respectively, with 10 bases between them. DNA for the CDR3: TGTGCCAGCTCACCAAGTAGGGGGACTGGGGCCAACGTCCTGACTTTC. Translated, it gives CASSPSRGTGANVLTF.

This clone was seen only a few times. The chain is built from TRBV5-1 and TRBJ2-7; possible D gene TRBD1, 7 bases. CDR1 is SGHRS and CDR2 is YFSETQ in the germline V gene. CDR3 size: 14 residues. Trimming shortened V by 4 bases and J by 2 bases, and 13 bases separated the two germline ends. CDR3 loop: CASSPGDSPYEQYF. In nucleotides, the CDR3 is TGCGCCAGCAGCCCGGGGGACAGTCCCTACGAGCAGTACTTC.

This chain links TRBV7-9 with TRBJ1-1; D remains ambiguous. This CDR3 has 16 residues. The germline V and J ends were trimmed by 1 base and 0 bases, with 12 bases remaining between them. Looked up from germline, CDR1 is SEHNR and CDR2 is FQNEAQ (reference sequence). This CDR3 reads CASSLGLGSMNTEAFF. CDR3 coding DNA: TGTGCCAGCAGCTTAGGGTTGGGCAGCATGAACACTGAAGCTTTCTTT.

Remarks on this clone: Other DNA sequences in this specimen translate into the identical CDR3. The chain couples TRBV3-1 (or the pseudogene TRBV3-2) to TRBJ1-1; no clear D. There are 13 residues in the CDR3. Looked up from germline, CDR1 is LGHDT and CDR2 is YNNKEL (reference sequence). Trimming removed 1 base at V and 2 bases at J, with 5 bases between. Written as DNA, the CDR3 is TGTGCCAGCAGCCAAGGGGGAAACACTGAAGCTTTCTTT. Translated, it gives CASSQGGNTEAFF.

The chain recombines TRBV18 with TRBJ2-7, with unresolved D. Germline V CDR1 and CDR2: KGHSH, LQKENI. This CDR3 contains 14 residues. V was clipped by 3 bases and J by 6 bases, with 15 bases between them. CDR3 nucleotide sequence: TGTGCCAGCTCACCTCCGGGCCGCTCGGGCGAGCAGTACTTC. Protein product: CASSPPGRSGEQYF. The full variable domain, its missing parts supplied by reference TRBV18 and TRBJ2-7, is NAGVMQNPRHLVRRRGQEARLRCSPMKGHSHVYWYRQLPEEGLKFMVYLQKENIIDESGMPKERFSAEFPKEGPSILRIQQVVRGDSAAYFCASSPPGRSGEQYFGPGTRLTVT.

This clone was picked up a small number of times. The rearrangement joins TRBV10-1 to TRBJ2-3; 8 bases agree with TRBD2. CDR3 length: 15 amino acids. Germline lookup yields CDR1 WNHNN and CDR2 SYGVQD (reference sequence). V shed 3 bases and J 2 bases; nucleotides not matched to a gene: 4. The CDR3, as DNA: TGCGCCAGCAGTGATGTCGGGGGGGCCACAGATACGCAGTATTTT. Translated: CASSDVGGATDTQYF.

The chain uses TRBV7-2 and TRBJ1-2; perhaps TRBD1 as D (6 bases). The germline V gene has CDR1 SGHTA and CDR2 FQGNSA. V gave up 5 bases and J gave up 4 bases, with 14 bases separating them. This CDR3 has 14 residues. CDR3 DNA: TGTGCCAGCAGCGCCCAAAGGGGGACCTATGGCTACACCTTC. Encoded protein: CASSAQRGTYGYTF.

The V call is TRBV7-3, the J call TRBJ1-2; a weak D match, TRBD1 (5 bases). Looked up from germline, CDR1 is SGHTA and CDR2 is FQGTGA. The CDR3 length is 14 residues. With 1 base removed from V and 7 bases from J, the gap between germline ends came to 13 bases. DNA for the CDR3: TGTGCCAGCAGCTTAAGTGGAAGGGGTGGTGGCTACACCTTC. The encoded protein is CASSLSGRGGGYTF.

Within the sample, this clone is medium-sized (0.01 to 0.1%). For the CDR3, the DNA is TGTGCCAGCAGCGTCCCGGACCCAGTCGACGAGCAGTACTTC. Residues: CASSVPDPVDEQYF. The V gene is TRBV6-6, the J gene TRBJ2-7; D is unresolved. This CDR3 has 14 amino acids. V gave up 6 bases and J gave up 5 bases, with 17 bases separating them. From germline, CDR1 is MNHNY and CDR2 SVGAGI (reference sequence).

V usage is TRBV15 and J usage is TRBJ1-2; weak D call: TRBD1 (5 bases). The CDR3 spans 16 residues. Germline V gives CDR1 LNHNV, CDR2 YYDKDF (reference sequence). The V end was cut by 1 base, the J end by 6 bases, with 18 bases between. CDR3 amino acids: CATSRVGARETHGYTF. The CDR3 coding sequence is TGTGCCACCAGCAGAGTAGGCGCCAGGGAGACTCATGGCTACACCTTC.

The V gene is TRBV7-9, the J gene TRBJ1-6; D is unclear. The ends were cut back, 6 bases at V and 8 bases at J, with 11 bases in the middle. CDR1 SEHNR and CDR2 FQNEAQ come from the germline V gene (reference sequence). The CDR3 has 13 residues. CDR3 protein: CASSLPGDSPLHF. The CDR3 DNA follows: TGTGCCAGCAGTCTCCCCGGGGATTCACCCCTCCACTTT.

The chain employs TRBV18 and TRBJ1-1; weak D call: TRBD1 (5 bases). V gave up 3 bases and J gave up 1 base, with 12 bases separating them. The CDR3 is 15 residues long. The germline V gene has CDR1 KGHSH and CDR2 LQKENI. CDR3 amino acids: CASSPSLGENTEAFF. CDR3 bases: TGTGCCAGCTCACCCTCGTTGGGGGAGAACACTGAAGCTTTCTTT.

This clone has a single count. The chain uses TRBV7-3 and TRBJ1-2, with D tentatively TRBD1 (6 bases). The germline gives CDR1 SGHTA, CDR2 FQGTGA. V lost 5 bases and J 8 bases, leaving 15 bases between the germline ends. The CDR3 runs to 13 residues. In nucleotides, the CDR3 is TGTGCCAGCAGCGGGGGACGGGGGCACGGCTACACCTTC. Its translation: CASSGGRGHGYTF.

The CDR3 DNA sequence: TGCAGCGTTGAAGAAGGGGCTAACACTGAAGCTTTCTTT. Translation gives CSVEEGANTEAFF. The gene calls are TRBV29-1 and TRBJ1-1, with a weak D call TRBD1 (5 bases). Trimming stripped 0 bases from V and 2 bases from J, with 7 bases between. The CDR3 covers 13 residues. Germline V gives CDR1 SQVTM, CDR2 ANQGSEA.